The 26 T cell receptor beta chains below all came from one sample that was sequenced in a study of identical twins. TCRdb fed the 5' RACE reads into MiXCR, producing one record per CDR3 protein. The sample holds about 660,000 distinct CDR3 sequences, less than 10% seen once. The data were also submitted as part of a second study, on yellow fever vaccine responses in identical twins.

Sequenced sample: PBMCs. The receptor source for this set is a woman aged 18-29 years in good health.

This clonotype appeared a few times. The V and J genes are TRBV14 and TRBJ1-2, with D possibly being TRBD1 (5 bases). The germline CDR1 and CDR2 sequences are SGHDN and FVKESK. The V end was cut by 0 bases, the J end by 8 bases, with 13 bases between. The length of the CDR3 is 14 residues. CDR3 sequence: CASSQDRETEGYTF. Written as DNA, the CDR3 is TGTGCCAGCAGCCAAGATCGGGAGACAGAGGGCTACACCTTC.

The chain employs TRBV7-9 and TRBJ2-1; TRBD1 matches 8 bases. With V trimmed by 8 bases and J by 2 bases, 8 bases remained unmatched. The CDR3 totals 15 residues. From germline, CDR1 is SEHNR and CDR2 FQNEAQ (reference sequence). The CDR3 loop reads CASGRGQDTYNEQFF. The DNA of the CDR3 is TGTGCCAGCGGAAGGGGACAGGATACCTACAATGAGCAGTTCTTC.

V is TRBV28 and J is TRBJ2-7; 8 nucleotides align to TRBD2. J gave up 3 bases and V 7 bases, and 11 bases lay outside the gene matches. This CDR3 has 15 residues. Germline V gene data show CDR1 as MDHEN and CDR2 as SYDVKM. The CDR3 loop is CASTPTGTRFYEQYF. CDR3 sequence (DNA): TGTGCCAGCACCCCCACTGGGACTAGGTTCTACGAGCAGTACTTC.

In this sample, this clonotype turned up a few times. The J gene is TRBJ2-1, the V gene TRBV4-3; TRBD2 aligns across 12 bases. The CDR3 contains 18 residues. The germline gives CDR1 LGHNA, CDR2 YSLEER. The V and J ends lost 4 bases and 2 bases, in that order; junction bases with no gene match: 9. Here the CDR3 reads CASSPSYLAGGPYNEQFF. CDR3 bases: TGCGCCAGCAGCCCCAGTTACCTAGCGGGAGGGCCCTACAATGAGCAGTTCTTC.

The V gene is TRBV4-3, the J gene TRBJ2-2, with 11 bases matching TRBD1. Looked up from germline, CDR1 is LGHNA and CDR2 is YSLEER. V shed 3 bases and J 5 bases; nucleotides not matched to a gene: 5. The CDR3 is 16 residues long. CDR3 DNA sequence: TGCGCCAGCAGCCATGGGACAGGGGGGGAGACCGGGGAGCTGTTTTTT. It encodes CASSHGTGGETGELFF.

This clonotype showed up many times. The gene calls are TRBV29-1 and TRBJ2-2; TRBD2 is a possible D gene (5 bases). Trimming stripped 4 bases from V and 7 bases from J, with 10 bases between. CDR3 length equals 12 residues. Looked up from germline, CDR1 is SQVTM and CDR2 is ANQGSEA. CDR3 protein: CSVGGPRGELFF. CDR3 nucleotides: TGCAGCGTTGGAGGGCCCCGCGGGGAGCTGTTTTTT.

V gene TRBV2 combines with J gene TRBJ2-2; maybe TRBD2 (7 bases). CDR3 length: 13 residues. Trimming cost V 4 bases and J 6 bases, with 9 bases left between them. In germline, CDR1 is SNHLY, CDR2 FYNNEI. Here the CDR3 reads CASSVGGAGELFF. CDR3 DNA: TGTGCCAGCAGTGTAGGGGGGGCCGGGGAGCTGTTTTTT.

There are many counts of this clonotype. This chain links TRBV4-1 with TRBJ2-1, with D perhaps TRBD2 (5 bases). Between the trimmed V and J ends, which lost 7 bases and 11 bases, there was a span of 15 bases. This CDR3 is built from 12 residues. Germline lookup yields CDR1 MGHRA and CDR2 YSYEKL. DNA for the CDR3: TGCGCCAGCACGACTACGTCTTCGAAGCAGTTCTTC. Translation gives CASTTTSSKQFF.

The genes are TRBV5-1 and TRBJ2-3; 9 bases align to TRBD1. The CDR3 is 14 residues long. The V gene's germline CDR1 is SGHRS and CDR2 YFSETQ. The V segment lost 2 bases and the J segment 6 bases; nucleotides outside the gene matches: 4. The CDR3 here is CASSFGTGRDTQYF. As DNA, the CDR3 is TGCGCCAGCAGCTTTGGGACAGGGCGGGATACGCAGTATTTT.

The rearrangement uses TRBV19 and TRBJ2-1; D may match TRBD1 or TRBD2 (5 bases each). Trimming took off 6 bases at V and 5 bases at J, with 11 bases between the two ends. The germline gives CDR1 LNHDA, CDR2 SQIVND (reference sequence). CDR3 size: 13 residues. The CDR3 DNA reads as TGTGCCAGTAGCGGGACCCCCCACAATGAGCAGTTCTTC. This gives the protein CASSGTPHNEQFF.

This clonotype was recorded a few times. V is TRBV10-3 and J is TRBJ1-1, with D hard to call. Trimming left V 6 bases short and J 6 bases short, with 8 bases between. The CDR3 totals 11 residues. Germline V gives CDR1 ENHRY, CDR2 SYGVKD. CDR3 bases: TGTGCCATCAGGGAGACATCTGAAGCTTTCTTT. Translation gives CAIRETSEAFF.

Notes on this clonotype: Since the CDR3 does not end with the conserved phenylalanine or tryptophan, this likely comes from a read error. J is TRBJ2-2 and V is TRBV12-5; no reliable D call. CDR1 and CDR2 from the germline V gene are LGHNT and FRNRAP. The V end was cut by 0 bases, the J end by 9 bases, with 5 bases between. There are 12 residues in the CDR3. The DNA for the CDR3 is TGTGCTAGTGGTTTGGTACCCCGGGAGCTGTTTTCT. Amino acids: CASGLVPRELFS.

This chain joins TRBV19 and TRBJ1-2; D ambiguous. Germline lookup yields CDR1 LNHDA and CDR2 SQIVND (reference sequence). Trimming took 3 bases from V and 4 from J, leaving 18 bases between them. This CDR3 is built from 16 residues. The CDR3 DNA follows: TGTGCCAGTAGTATTCGACCGACTTTTACGGGCTATGGCTACACCTTC. This translates into CASSIRPTFTGYGYTF.

The CDR3 DNA is TGTGCCAGTAGCAGCCAAGGACAGGGAAATTCACCCCTCCACTTT. Its translation: CASSSQGQGNSPLHF. The chain carries TRBV19 and TRBJ1-6; 8 bases fit TRBD1. CDR3 length equals 15 residues. The V gene's germline CDR1 is LNHDA and CDR2 SQIVND (reference sequence). V was clipped by 6 bases and J by 7 bases; unmatched bases: 8.

This clonotype was detected a few times. The gene calls are TRBV20-1 and TRBJ2-3; 11 bases are a match to TRBD2. Germline assignment: CDR1 DFQATT and CDR2 SNEGSKA (reference sequence). V lost 3 bases and J lost 6; bases outside the gene matches: 5. The CDR3 loop spans 14 amino acids. The CDR3: CSARTSGIGDTQYF. The CDR3 coding sequence is TGCAGTGCTAGGACTAGCGGGATAGGCGATACGCAGTATTTT.

This clonotype has just a few counts. V is TRBV6-5 and J is TRBJ1-3, with 7 bases lining up with TRBD1. In germline, CDR1 is MNHEY, CDR2 SVGAGI. The CDR3 loop spans 16 amino acids. V was clipped by 2 bases and J by 4 bases; unmatched bases: 8. CDR3 amino acids: CASSYLTGSKGNTIYF. Written as DNA, the CDR3 is TGTGCCAGCAGTTACCTGACAGGGAGTAAAGGAAACACCATATATTTT.

The V and J genes are TRBV30 and TRBJ2-2, with D possibly TRBD1 on 5 matching bases. Trimming stripped 2 bases from V and 5 bases from J, with 18 bases between. Germline V gene data show CDR1 as GTSNPN and CDR2 as SVGIG (reference sequence). The CDR3 runs 16 residues. CDR3 in DNA: TGTGCCTGGAGTTGGCGGCCAGGGTCTCGGACCGGGGAGCTGTTTTTT. Encoded protein: CAWSWRPGSRTGELFF.

This chain links TRBV20-1 with TRBJ2-5; 7 positions agree with TRBD2. Per germline, CDR1 DFQATT and CDR2 SNEGSKA (reference sequence). The CDR3 is 20 residues long. The ends lost 2 bases at V and 4 bases at J; junction bases unmatched: 25. This chain's CDR3 is CSARPIRSGGRAPSVETQYF. In DNA, the CDR3 is TGCAGTGCTAGACCCATCCGTTCGGGTGGGAGGGCCCCATCTGTAGAGACCCAGTACTTC.

This clonotype was recorded a few times. This chain links TRBV3-1 with TRBJ1-1; TRBD1 might be the D (5 bases). From germline, CDR1 is LGHDT and CDR2 YNNKEL (reference sequence). Trimming took 3 bases from V and 0 from J, leaving 14 bases between them. The CDR3 sequence is 16 residues long. CDR3 residues: CASSHGGALMNTEAFF. The CDR3 coding sequence is TGTGCCAGCAGCCACGGGGGAGCTCTAATGAACACTGAAGCTTTCTTT.

This clonotype was seen a few times. The CDR3 nucleotides read TGTGCCAGCAGCGCCTCAGGGCAAGGGTCCTACAATGAGCAGTTCTTC. Its translation: CASSASGQGSYNEQFF. The chain combines TRBV9 with TRBJ2-1; D may be TRBD1 (5 bases). Per germline, CDR1 SGDLS and CDR2 YYNGEE. This CDR3 comprises 16 residues. Trimming pared 3 bases from V and 1 base from J, leaving 14 bases between.

This rearrangement joins TRBV7-9 to TRBJ1-1; TRBD1 agrees at 7 bases. Germline-derived CDR1 and CDR2 are SEHNR and FQNEAQ (reference sequence). V was pared by 4 bases and J by 5 bases, with 7 bases of the junction left unmatched. This CDR3 has 14 residues. CDR3 residues: CASSSGQPKTEAFF. The CDR3 DNA follows: TGTGCCAGCAGCTCGGGACAGCCGAAAACTGAAGCTTTCTTT.

This clonotype has a handful of counts. The chain is built from TRBV7-8 and TRBJ2-1, with D maybe TRBD2 (5 bases). Germline V CDR1 and CDR2: SGHVS, FQNEAQ. V gave up 3 bases and J gave up 6 bases, with 18 bases separating them. CDR3 length: 16 amino acids. CDR3 bases: TGTGCCAGCAGCTTGGACGAGGCCGGGGTAGGCAATGAGCAGTTCTTC. As protein: CASSLDEAGVGNEQFF.

There are a few counts of this clonotype. V gene TRBV2 combines with J gene TRBJ2-5, with 8 bases matching TRBD1. CDR1 and CDR2 from the germline V gene are SNHLY and FYNNEI. The CDR3 has 14 amino acids. The V and J ends lost 6 bases and 2 bases, in that order; junction bases with no gene match: 5. The CDR3 region is CASRADREQETQYF. In DNA, the CDR3 is TGTGCCAGCAGGGCGGACAGGGAACAAGAGACCCAGTACTTC.

This chain joins TRBV7-9 and TRBJ2-5; 7 bases map to TRBD1. The CDR3 length is 13 residues. CDR1 and CDR2 (germline): SEHNR, FQNEAQ (reference sequence). J gave up 2 bases and V 10 bases, and 7 bases lay outside the gene matches. The CDR3 is CATGQALQETQYF. CDR3 sequence (DNA): TGTGCCACAGGACAGGCCCTTCAAGAGACCCAGTACTTC. The complete variable domain, with remaining parts taken from reference TRBV7-9 and TRBJ2-5, reads DTGVSQNPRHKITKRGQNVTFRCDPISEHNRLYWYRQTLGQGPEFLTYFQNEAQLEKSRLLSDRFSAERPKGSFSTLEIQRTEQGDSAMYLCATGQALQETQYFGPGTRLLVL.

This chain uses TRBV29-1 with TRBJ2-7; 7 nucleotides align to TRBD1. V dropped 4 bases and J dropped 2; count of bases not matched to a gene: 2. The CDR3 covers 12 residues. Germline CDR1 reads SQVTM; CDR2 reads ANQGSEA. CDR3: CSVATGAYEQYF. CDR3 in DNA: TGCAGCGTTGCTACAGGGGCCTACGAGCAGTACTTC.

V is TRBV29-1 and J is TRBJ2-1; TRBD1 matches 8 bases. Germline V lookup: CDR1 SQVTM, CDR2 ANQGSEA. The CDR3 has 11 residues. The V and J ends lost 7 bases and 9 bases, in that order; junction bases with no gene match: 5. CDR3 region: CSAHTGGEQFF. In nucleotides, the CDR3 is TGCAGCGCTCATACAGGGGGTGAGCAGTTCTTC.